This passage covers 15 T cell receptor beta chains from one sample sequenced in a study of identical twins. Each CDR3 protein is one row after TCRdb ran MiXCR on the 5' RACE reads. The sample has some 500,000 distinct CDR3 sequences, 9.5% to 10% seen once. The same data also contributed to another study, on yellow fever vaccine responses in identical twins.

The sequenced sample consisted of PBMCs. The receptors were gathered from a young woman in good health.

This clonotype was seen only a few times. The chain uses TRBV14 and TRBJ2-1; 7 bases fit TRBD1. The length of the CDR3 is 16 residues. Germline loops: CDR1 SGHDN, CDR2 FVKESK. J was trimmed by 5 bases and V by 4 bases; bases with no gene match: 11. The CDR3 region has the DNA TGTGCCAGCAGCCTGGTCGGGACAGTGGCCCACAATGAGCAGTTCTTC. Its protein product is CASSLVGTVAHNEQFF. The whole variable domain, filled in from reference TRBV14 and TRBJ2-1, reads EAGVTQFPSHSVIEKGQTVTLRCDPISGHDNLYWYRRVMGKEIKFLLHFVKESKQDESGMPNNRFLAERTGGTYSTLKVQPAELEDSGVYFCASSLVGTVAHNEQFFGPGTRLTVL.

V gene TRBV12-3 or TRBV12-4 combines with J gene TRBJ2-5; 8 positions match TRBD2. The CDR3 extends over 14 amino acids. Trimming at V came to 6 bases and at J to 7 bases, leaving 10 bases not matched to a gene. The DNA for the CDR3 is TGTGCCAGCAGATCTACCGGGACTAGTGTGACCCAGTACTTC. Amino acids: CASRSTGTSVTQYF.

The J gene is TRBJ1-4, the V gene TRBV6-1, with 10 bases lining up with TRBD1. CDR3 length: 15 amino acids. V lost 6 bases to trimming and J lost 2 bases; unmatched junction nucleotides: 3. Germline V gives CDR1 MNHNS, CDR2 SASEGT. The CDR3 DNA reads TGTGCCAGCAGACGGGACAGGGGTACTAATGAAAAACTGTTTTTT. As protein: CASRRDRGTNEKLFF.

In DNA, the CDR3 is TGTGCCAGCAGCTTTCCTGGACAGGAGGAAGCTTTCTTT. Protein product: CASSFPGQEEAFF. The chain couples TRBV7-9 to TRBJ1-1; 7 bases agree with TRBD1. The CDR3 totals 13 residues. Germline assignment: CDR1 SEHNR and CDR2 FQNEAQ (reference sequence). The trim removed 3 bases at V and 8 bases at J, leaving 6 bases unmatched. Full variable domain (outside the CDR3, taken from reference TRBV7-9 and TRBJ1-1): DTGVSQNPRHKITKRGQNVTFRCDPISEHNRLYWYRQTLGQGPEFLTYFQNEAQLEKSRLLSDRFSAERPKGSFSTLEIQRTEQGDSAMYLCASSFPGQEEAFFGQGTRLTVV.

In this sample, this clonotype turned up many times. The chain employs TRBV12-3 or TRBV12-4 and TRBJ2-7, with 7 bases that match TRBD2. V was pared by 2 bases and J by 2 bases, with 3 bases of the junction left unmatched. The CDR3 contains 14 residues. The CDR3 bases are TGTGCCAGCAGTTTAATGGCGGGGGCCTACGAGCAGTACTTC. It translates to CASSLMAGAYEQYF.

The CDR3 reads CSAIEGPTRDTQYF. CDR3 nucleotides: TGCAGTGCCATCGAAGGGCCCACGAGAGATACGCAGTATTTT. V is TRBV20-1 and J is TRBJ2-3; D gene ambiguous. The CDR3 is 14 amino acids. The V end was cut by 6 bases, the J end by 5 bases, with 18 bases between. CDR1 and CDR2 (germline): DFQATT, SNEGSKA (reference sequence).

This clonotype was picked up a small number of times. V and J are TRBV27 and TRBJ2-3; 9 positions match TRBD2. The germline CDR1 and CDR2 sequences are MNHEY and SMNVEV (reference sequence). This CDR3 contains 17 residues. V was pared by 3 bases and J by 4 bases, with 11 bases of the junction left unmatched. CDR3 sequence: CASSFISGREGSDTQYF. Written as DNA, the CDR3 is TGTGCCAGCAGTTTTATATCGGGGCGGGAGGGGTCAGATACGCAGTATTTT.

At least ten counts were recorded for this clonotype. J is TRBJ2-2 and V is TRBV12-5; D unclear. Looked up from germline, CDR1 is LGHNT and CDR2 is FRNRAP. V lost 0 bases, J lost 6 bases, and 20 bases lay in between. This CDR3 spans 18 amino acids. This chain's CDR3 is CASGLVRKDTNSAGELFF. CDR3 bases: TGTGCTAGTGGTTTGGTACGCAAAGACACCAACTCGGCCGGGGAGCTGTTTTTT.

This clonotype showed up just a few times. The chain joins TRBV7-2 to TRBJ1-4; D gene uncertain. The germline V gene encodes CDR1 SGHTA and CDR2 FQGNSA. The CDR3 runs 16 residues. V lost 5 bases, J lost 3 bases, and 16 bases lay in between. The CDR3 sequence is CASSRSRAGSNEKLFF. Here the CDR3 DNA reads TGTGCCAGCAGCCGCTCCCGGGCAGGCTCTAATGAAAAACTGTTTTTT. The entire variable domain, with the rest obtained from reference TRBV7-2 and TRBJ1-4, is as follows: GAGVSQSPSNKVTEKGKDVELRCDPISGHTALYWYRQSLGQGLEFLIYFQGNSAPDKSGLPSDRFSAERTGGSVSTLTIQRTQQEDSAVYLCASSRSRAGSNEKLFFGSGTQLSVL.

This clonotype was counted between two and nine times. This chain uses TRBV9 with TRBJ2-7; 8 bases map to TRBD1. CDR3 length: 14 amino acids. V was pared by 2 bases and J by 4 bases, with 5 bases of the junction left unmatched. Germline CDR1 SGDLS, CDR2 YYNGEE. In nucleotides, the CDR3 is TGTGCCAGCAGCGTGGGGGGACAGGAGTACGAGCAGTACTTC. It yields the protein CASSVGGQEYEQYF. Looking up the rest from reference TRBV9 and TRBJ2-7 gives the full variable domain: DSGVTQTPKHLITATGQRVTLRCSPRSGDLSVYWYQQSLDQGLQFLIQYYNGEERAKGNILERFSAQQFPDLHSELNLSSLELGDSALYFCASSVGGQEYEQYFGPGTRLTVT.

V usage is TRBV11-2 and J usage is TRBJ1-1; unclear D gene. CDR3 length equals 16 residues. V was shortened by 1 base and J by 2 bases, with 14 bases between the two germline ends. In germline, CDR1 is SGHAT, CDR2 FQNNGV. CDR3 nucleotides: TGTGCCAGCAGCTTAGGGGCCGGACGGGGTAACACTGAAGCTTTCTTT. As protein: CASSLGAGRGNTEAFF.

The gene calls are TRBV9 and TRBJ1-2; D is undetermined. The germline CDR1 and CDR2 sequences are SGDLS and YYNGEE. With 0 bases removed from V and 4 bases from J, the gap between germline ends came to 13 bases. CDR3 length equals 15 residues. CDR3 sequence (DNA): TGTGCCAGCAGCGTAGCTACGAACAGTCTCTATGGCTACACCTTC. This translates into CASSVATNSLYGYTF.

The rearrangement uses TRBV20-1 and TRBJ2-3; no definite D call. Looked up from germline, CDR1 is DFQATT and CDR2 is SNEGSKA (reference sequence). The CDR3 consists of 14 residues. The V and J ends lost 5 bases and 0 bases respectively, with 12 bases between them. CDR3 amino acids: CSADIADSTDTQYF. The DNA of the CDR3 is TGCAGTGCTGACATTGCGGATAGCACAGATACGCAGTATTTT.

There are a few counts of this clonotype. The chain is built from TRBV29-1 and TRBJ1-2, with 9 positions matching TRBD1. CDR1 SQVTM and CDR2 ANQGSEA come from the germline V gene. The CDR3 length is 12 residues. Losses at the gene ends were 1 base for V and 7 bases for J; bases not matched to a gene: 1. CDR3 DNA sequence: TGCAGCGTTGAAGGGGACAGGGCTGGCTACACCTTC. Protein: CSVEGDRAGYTF.

The chain carries TRBV6-5 and TRBJ2-1, with unresolved D. V was trimmed by 8 bases and J by 4 bases, leaving 9 bases between them. Germline V CDR1 and CDR2: MNHEY, SVGAGI. The CDR3 extends over 12 amino acids. The CDR3: CASQTFYNEQFF. The CDR3 DNA reads TGTGCCAGCCAAACTTTTTACAATGAGCAGTTCTTC.